The 29 T cell receptor beta chains presented below share a single source sample, sequenced in a study of CD8+ T cells in alopecia areata. Extracted from the samples, RNA was reverse transcribed into cDNA to serve as the sequencing template. Only in-frame clones appear in the TCRdb table, and some are missing; sequencing was by immunoSEQ multiplex PCR. The repertoire includes more than 200,000 clones, 67% of them detected once, and 1% to 1.5% sits in the top ten. The sequences come from CD4+ T cells sorted from blood, collected at week 0. The receptors shown here come from a human donor with alopecia areata.

The chain employs TRBV7-9 and TRBJ2-3; D possibly corresponds to TRBD2 (5 bases). The CDR3 sequence is 12 residues long. The ends were cut back, 8 bases at V and 4 bases at J, with 10 bases in the middle. The germline V gene has CDR1 SEHNR and CDR2 FQNEAQ (reference sequence). The CDR3 is CASGSVADTQYF. CDR3 coding DNA: TGTGCCAGCGGGAGCGTCGCAGATACGCAGTATTTT. The entire variable domain, with the rest obtained from reference TRBV7-9 and TRBJ2-3, is as follows: DTGVSQNPRHKITKRGQNVTFRCDPISEHNRLYWYRQTLGQGPEFLTYFQNEAQLEKSRLLSDRFSAERPKGSFSTLEIQRTEQGDSAMYLCASGSVADTQYFGPGTRLTVL.

CDR3: CANSQGLRTDTQYF. The CDR3 nucleotides read TGTGCCAACTCACAGGGACTACGCACAGATACGCAGTATTTT. The gene calls are TRBV2 and TRBJ2-3, with D possibly TRBD2 on 7 matching bases. This CDR3 is built from 14 residues. Trimming removed 10 bases at V and 1 base at J, with 15 bases between. Germline CDR1 and CDR2: SNHLY and FYNNEI.

This clone was counted once. This rearrangement joins TRBV29-1 to TRBJ2-6; tentatively, D is TRBD2 (6 bases). The V and J ends lost 5 bases and 0 bases respectively, with 11 bases between them. CDR3 length: 15 residues. Germline V gives CDR1 SQVTM, CDR2 ANQGSEA. CDR3 region: CSVSGDNSGANVLTF. Here the CDR3 DNA reads TGCAGCGTTTCGGGAGATAACTCTGGGGCCAACGTCCTGACTTTC.

This sequence joins TRBV30 and TRBJ1-1, with D uncertain. This CDR3 is 13 amino acids long. CDR1 and CDR2 from the germline V gene are GTSNPN and SVGIG (reference sequence). Trimming left V 0 bases short and J 3 bases short, with 8 bases between. The CDR3 DNA follows: TGTGCCTGGAGTGTACGCATTGACACTGAAGCTTTCTTT. Protein: CAWSVRIDTEAFF.

This clone was detected once. The CDR3: CASNDRGRGQPQHF. CDR3 coding DNA: TGTGCCAGTAACGACAGGGGGAGAGGTCAGCCCCAGCATTTT. J is TRBJ1-5 and V is TRBV19; 9 bases map to TRBD1. Germline V gene data show CDR1 as LNHDA and CDR2 as SQIVND (reference sequence). V shed 7 bases and J 6 bases; nucleotides not matched to a gene: 7. The CDR3 consists of 14 residues.

This chain connects TRBV5-6 to TRBJ2-3, with D perhaps matching TRBD2 (6 bases). V lost 4 bases, J lost 3 bases, and 15 bases lay in between. The CDR3 loop spans 15 amino acids. Germline assignment: CDR1 SGHDT and CDR2 YYEEEE. The CDR3 sequence is CASSRLGLETDTQYF. Here the CDR3 DNA reads TGTGCCAGCAGCCGACTAGGATTGGAGACAGATACGCAGTATTTT. Filled out from reference TRBV5-6 and TRBJ2-3, the complete variable domain reads DAGVTQSPTHLIKTRGQQVTLRCSPKSGHDTVSWYQQALGQGPQFIFQYYEEEERQRGNFPDRFSGHQFPNYSSELNVNALLLGDSALYLCASSRLGLETDTQYFGPGTRLTVL.

This sequence joins TRBV30 and TRBJ1-5; unclear D gene. From germline, CDR1 is GTSNPN and CDR2 SVGIG (reference sequence). The V and J ends lost 5 bases and 6 bases respectively, with 14 bases between them. CDR3 length: 13 residues. The CDR3 loop reads CAWERGFSQPQHF. CDR3 in DNA: TGTGCCTGGGAACGGGGTTTTAGTCAGCCCCAGCATTTT.

This clone has only a few counts. The chain links TRBV5-1 to TRBJ1-1; D is unresolved. Trimming removed 4 bases at V and 0 bases at J, with 7 bases between. CDR1 is SGHRS, CDR2 YFSETQ, per germline. The CDR3 totals 13 residues. The CDR3 DNA reads as TGCGCCAGCAGCCAGGACCTGAACACTGAAGCTTTCTTT. Protein: CASSQDLNTEAFF.

The V call is TRBV2, the J call TRBJ1-2; no definite D call. Per germline, CDR1 SNHLY and CDR2 FYNNEI. This CDR3 is 13 amino acids long. V was shortened by 2 bases and J by 3 bases, with 7 bases between the two germline ends. The CDR3, as DNA: TGTGCCAGCAGTGAATACGTGGACTATGGCTACACCTTC. This codes for CASSEYVDYGYTF.

To note about this clone: The junction shows a germline mismatch at one end, possibly a read error. The J gene is TRBJ1-1, the V gene TRBV6-5; TRBD1 matches at 7 bases. The germline V gene has CDR1 MNHEY and CDR2 SVGAGI. This CDR3 is built from 11 residues. CDR3 nucleotides: TGTGCCAGCAGTTACTTTGGACAGGCGATCTTT. Encoded protein: CASSYFGQAIF.

The chain links TRBV30 to TRBJ1-2; no clear D. Per germline, CDR1 GTSNPN and CDR2 SVGIG (reference sequence). CDR3 size: 10 residues. V lost 1 base and J 10 bases, leaving 7 bases between the germline ends. The CDR3 DNA sequence: TGTGCCTGGAGTGAAAGGGACTACACCTTC. Its translation: CAWSERDYTF.

This clone has just a few counts. In DNA, the CDR3 is TGTGCCAGCAGGAGGGACGGAGGGAATGGCTACACCTTC. Amino acid sequence: CASRRDGGNGYTF. The chain is built from TRBV2 and TRBJ1-2; possible D gene TRBD1, 5 bases. Germline CDR1 SNHLY, CDR2 FYNNEI. CDR3 length: 13 residues. V lost 6 bases and J lost 6, with 14 bases in between.

The V gene is TRBV10-3, the J gene TRBJ2-5, with 7 bases lining up with TRBD1. Germline assignment: CDR1 ENHRY and CDR2 SYGVKD. This CDR3 is built from 13 residues. Germline trimming cut 10 bases from V and 2 bases from J; bases unmatched to any gene: 7. CDR3 nucleotide sequence: TGTGCCACGTCCGACAGGGATCAAGAGACCCAGTACTTC. Translation: CATSDRDQETQYF.

The chain couples TRBV5-4 to TRBJ2-7; 8 nucleotides agree with TRBD2. V was clipped by 5 bases and J by 3 bases; unmatched bases: 7. Germline CDR1 and CDR2: SGHNT and YYREEE (reference sequence). The CDR3 is 14 amino acids. The CDR3 protein is CASSPLSGGYEQYF. CDR3 in DNA: TGTGCCAGCAGTCCTCTCAGCGGGGGCTACGAGCAGTACTTC.

V and J are TRBV2 and TRBJ2-3; the D is unclear. The V end was cut by 4 bases, the J end by 0 bases, with 17 bases between. The CDR3 sequence is 17 residues long. Germline V gene lookup returns CDR1 SNHLY and CDR2 FYNNEI. The CDR3 reads CASSGRVLLSSTDTQYF. DNA for the CDR3: TGTGCCAGCAGTGGGCGCGTCCTTCTCTCTAGCACAGATACGCAGTATTTT.

The rearrangement links TRBV25-1 to TRBJ1-5; the D gene is possibly TRBD1 (5 bases). The CDR3 has 14 residues. CDR1 and CDR2 (germline): MGHDK, SYGVNS. Trimming took 2 bases from V and 3 from J, leaving 8 bases between them. CDR3 loop: CASSEQGNNQPQHF. The CDR3 coding sequence is TGTGCCAGCAGTGAACAGGGAAACAATCAGCCCCAGCATTTT. The variable domain in full, completed from reference TRBV25-1 and TRBJ1-5, reads EADIYQTPRYLVIGTGKKITLECSQTMGHDKMYWYQQDPGMELHLIHYSYGVNSTEKGDLSSESTVSRIRTEHFPLTLESARPSHTSQYLCASSEQGNNQPQHFGDGTRLSIL.

The chain employs TRBV18 and TRBJ1-1, with 9 bases matching TRBD1. The CDR3 runs to 17 residues. V lost 4 bases, J lost 6 bases, and 15 bases stayed unmatched. Germline V lookup: CDR1 KGHSH, CDR2 LQKENI. Here the CDR3 reads CASSLTGTGPMGAEAFF. In nucleotides, the CDR3 is TGTGCCAGCTCACTTACCGGGACAGGGCCTATGGGCGCTGAAGCTTTCTTT. Using reference TRBV18 and TRBJ1-1 for the parts outside the CDR3, the full variable domain is NAGVMQNPRHLVRRRGQEARLRCSPMKGHSHVYWYRQLPEEGLKFMVYLQKENIIDESGMPKERFSAEFPKEGPSILRIQQVVRGDSAAYFCASSLTGTGPMGAEAFFGQGTRLTVV.

The chain employs TRBV9 and TRBJ2-1; 9 positions match TRBD1. Looked up from germline, CDR1 is SGDLS and CDR2 is YYNGEE. The CDR3 extends over 16 amino acids. V shed 4 bases and J 8 bases; nucleotides not matched to a gene: 13. The CDR3 loop is CASSIQQGALNDEQFF. In nucleotides, the CDR3 is TGTGCCAGCAGCATCCAACAGGGGGCGCTTAACGATGAGCAGTTCTTC.

The rearrangement links TRBV7-3 to TRBJ1-2; TRBD1 might be the D (5 bases). This CDR3 has 12 residues. Per germline, CDR1 SGHTA and CDR2 FQGTGA. V lost 6 bases and J lost 8, with 13 bases in between. CDR3 in amino acids: CASSQGNGGYTF. CDR3 sequence (DNA): TGTGCCAGCAGTCAGGGCAACGGGGGCTACACCTTC.

The rearrangement joins TRBV5-4 to TRBJ1-2; unclear D gene. Between the trimmed V and J ends, which lost 0 bases and 8 bases, there was a span of 11 bases. This CDR3 is built from 13 residues. Germline assignment: CDR1 SGHNT and CDR2 YYREEE (reference sequence). The CDR3 reads CASSLVGAEGYTF. CDR3 in DNA: TGTGCCAGCAGCTTGGTGGGCGCGGAAGGCTACACCTTC.

The sample holds many counts of this clone. The genes are TRBV18 and TRBJ1-5, with 9 bases matching TRBD1. The trim removed 5 bases at V and 1 base at J, leaving 3 bases unmatched. The CDR3 spans 15 residues. Germline CDR1 KGHSH, CDR2 LQKENI. CDR3 amino acids: CASSSGQGSNQPQHF. Here the CDR3 DNA reads TGTGCCAGCTCATCGGGACAGGGAAGCAATCAGCCCCAGCATTTT. Full variable domain (missing parts from reference TRBV18 and TRBJ1-5): NAGVMQNPRHLVRRRGQEARLRCSPMKGHSHVYWYRQLPEEGLKFMVYLQKENIIDESGMPKERFSAEFPKEGPSILRIQQVVRGDSAAYFCASSSGQGSNQPQHFGDGTRLSIL.

As concerns this clone: An end of the junction does not agree with germline; a read error may underlie this. The chain joins TRBV30 to TRBJ2-2; 7 bases agree with TRBD1. This CDR3 has 14 residues. CDR1 and CDR2 from the germline V gene are GTSNPN and SVGIG (reference sequence). The CDR3 DNA reads as TGTGCTTGGAAAGGGACAGTGTACACCGGGGAGCTGTTTTTT. This encodes CAWKGTVYTGELFF.

This clone appeared a few times. The chain employs TRBV6-6 and TRBJ2-5; D uncertain. V was pared by 5 bases and J by 4 bases, with 11 bases between. The CDR3 length is 13 residues. Germline CDR1 is MNHNY and CDR2 is SVGAGI (reference sequence). CDR3 amino acids: CASSTRWGETQYF. The CDR3 DNA reads TGTGCCAGCAGTACCCGTTGGGGAGAGACCCAGTACTTC.

The chain employs TRBV15 and TRBJ1-1; the match to TRBD1 covers 7 bases. This CDR3 has 16 amino acids. CDR1 and CDR2 from the germline V gene are LNHNV and YYDKDF (reference sequence). The V and J ends lost 1 base and 5 bases, in that order; junction bases with no gene match: 10. In DNA form, the CDR3 reads TGTGCCACCAGCAGAGGCGGTTGGACAGGCCCTACTGAAGCTTTCTTT. It is translated as CATSRGGWTGPTEAFF.

The J gene is TRBJ2-4, the V gene TRBV2, with 7 positions matching TRBD2. The length of the CDR3 is 14 residues. Looked up from germline, CDR1 is SNHLY and CDR2 is FYNNEI. V trimming: 7 bases; J trimming: 1 base; junction bases outside the gene matches: 4. The CDR3 region has the DNA TGTGCCAGCATCCTGGGGGGGGCCAAAAACATTCAGTACTTC. It translates to CASILGGAKNIQYF.

This clone was picked up a small number of times. V and J are TRBV25-1 and TRBJ1-1; 7 positions match TRBD1. The germline gives CDR1 MGHDK, CDR2 SYGVNS. Trimming took 5 bases from V and 0 from J; bases not matched to a gene: 6. CDR3 length: 15 amino acids. The CDR3: CASSYRGGMNTEAFF. CDR3 DNA sequence: TGTGCCAGCAGTTACAGGGGCGGGATGAACACTGAAGCTTTCTTT.

The CDR3, as DNA: TGCGCCAGCAGCTTGGGTCTGCCCGGCGGGGAGCTGTTTTTT. Protein product: CASSLGLPGGELFF. The chain couples TRBV5-1 to TRBJ2-2, with D uncertain. CDR1 and CDR2 from the germline V gene are SGHRS and YFSETQ. Trimming took 0 bases from V and 7 from J, leaving 10 bases between them. The CDR3 sequence is 14 residues long. The variable domain in full, completed from reference TRBV5-1 and TRBJ2-2, reads KAGVTQTPRYLIKTRGQQVTLSCSPISGHRSVSWYQQTPGQGLQFLFEYFSETQRNKGNFPGRFSGRQFSNSRSEMNVSTLELGDSALYLCASSLGLPGGELFFGEGSRLTVL.

This clone has just one count. The V gene is TRBV30, the J gene TRBJ1-1; D might be TRBD1 (5 bases). V gave up 3 bases and J gave up 8 bases, with 13 bases separating them. CDR1 and CDR2 (germline): GTSNPN, SVGIG (reference sequence). There are 12 residues in the CDR3. The CDR3 is CAWSPRTNEAFF. In nucleotides, the CDR3 is TGTGCCTGGAGCCCACGGACAAACGAAGCTTTCTTT.

J is TRBJ1-5 and V is TRBV5-1, with a weak D call TRBD1 (6 bases). CDR1 SGHRS and CDR2 YFSETQ come from the germline V gene. This CDR3 is 14 amino acids long. With 0 bases removed from V and 5 bases from J, the gap between germline ends came to 9 bases. CDR3 coding DNA: TGCGCCAGCAGCTTGGTGGCAGGGGATCAGCCCCAGCATTTT. This codes for CASSLVAGDQPQHF.